This record looks at one T cell receptor beta chain sequence and its context. Its antigen is still unknown. The run depth of the assay was deep. In the original analysis: Filtering of immunoSEQ junctional sequences could not match full-length read filtering. This table comes from immunoSEQ multiplex PCR, and its TCRdb copy is limited to in-frame clones, with some not included. The V and J calls and clone size come from that table; D and trimming were worked out from the DNA. The table lists over 850,000 clones, around 78% of them singletons. The length of the CDR3 is 18 residues. Trimming removed 3 bases from V and 0 bases from J; junction bases left unmatched: 11. Germline V lookup: CDR1 SNHLY, CDR2 FYNNEI. This specimen comes from a study of shared clonotypes between healthy human individuals. Study-level results: When naive CD4 clonotypes were compared across a handful of donors, approximately 4.9% were shared. Larger estimated richness was generally seen in naive subsets than in memory subsets.

The chain couples TRBV2 to TRBJ2-5; 9 bases are a match to TRBD1. Material: memory CD4+ T cells from PBMCs. Subset denoted: CD45RA-negative fraction. The sequence came from a man aged 18 to 30 in good health. Some clones in this sample may be carry-over from other donors' samples. The CDR3 loop reads CASSDGGQGAAYQETQYF. In DNA, the CDR3 is TGTGCCAGCAGTGATGGGGGACAGGGTGCCGCCTACCAAGAGACCCAGTACTTC.